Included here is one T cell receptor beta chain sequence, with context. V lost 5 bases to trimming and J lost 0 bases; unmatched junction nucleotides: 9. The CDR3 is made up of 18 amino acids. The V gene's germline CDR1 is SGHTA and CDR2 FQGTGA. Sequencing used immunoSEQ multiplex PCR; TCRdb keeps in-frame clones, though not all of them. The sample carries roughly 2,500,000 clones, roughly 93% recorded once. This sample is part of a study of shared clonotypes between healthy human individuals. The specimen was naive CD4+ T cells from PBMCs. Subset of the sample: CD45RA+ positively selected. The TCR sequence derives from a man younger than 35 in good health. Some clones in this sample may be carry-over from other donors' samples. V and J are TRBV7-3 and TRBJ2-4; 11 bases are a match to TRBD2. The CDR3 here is CASSPGTSGGLAKNIQYF. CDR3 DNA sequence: TGTGCCAGCAGCCCCGGGACTAGCGGAGGCCTAGCCAAAAACATTCAGTACTTC.